A selection of T cell receptor beta chains follows, all from one sample in a study of beta chain features in type 1 diabetes. Generated by immunoSEQ multiplex PCR, the TCRdb table keeps only in-frame clones and is missing some. Here the sample spans roughly 150,000 clones, about 10% being singletons. Material for sequencing was central memory CD4+ T cells from blood. The source is a young woman with type 1 diabetes. The CDR3 runs from the conserved cysteine through the conserved F or W. D genes are given only for firm matches. Clone sizes are given selectively: once, few, many, or a class where the clone is expanded.

TRBV6-5,few,TRBJ2-1,.,CASSSLARSSYNEQFF
TRBV30,few,TRBJ2-5,TRBD1,CAWSLGQGPQETQYF
TRBV18,.,.,TRBD1,CASSPRQGETYEQYF
TRBV5-4,few,TRBJ2-4,TRBD2,CASSLKRDSAKNIQYF
TRBV5-1,.,TRBJ2-5,TRBD2,CASTGTSGIAETQYF
TRBV5-4,.,TRBJ2-7,TRBD1,CASSRLSTGTVPYEQYF
TRBV7-8,few,TRBJ2-2,TRBD2,CASSLASGVMNTGELFF
TRBV6-6,few,TRBJ2-7,.,CASSDPSSYEQYF
TRBV5-1,.,TRBJ2-1,TRBD1,CASRYRGTGVSRDNEQFF
TRBV6-6,few,TRBJ2-7,.,CASKTGDLYEQYF
TRBV5-1,.,TRBJ2-7,TRBD2,CASSLGLAGELTYEQYF
TRBV11-2,.,TRBJ2-7,.,CASSLDTGVTYEQYF
TRBV5-1,.,TRBJ2-7,.,CASKGLGGLSYEQYF
TRBV4-1,.,TRBJ2-3,TRBD2,CASSQERGSGVGTDTQYF
TRBV7-9,.,TRBJ2-3,.,CASSLGVRRGLYDTQYF
TRBV6-1,few,TRBJ2-3,.,CASTASGTDTQYF
TRBV20-1,.,TRBJ2-1,.,CSATASASQFF
TRBV18,few,TRBJ2-7,.,CASSPFNRQPYEQYF
TRBV9,.,TRBJ1-2,TRBD1,CASGTGIDYGYTF
TRBV7-9,.,TRBJ1-1,TRBD1,CASSVQGTTEAFF
TRBV18,.,TRBJ2-3,.,CASSYPAGFTDTQYF
TRBV28,.,TRBJ1-1,.,CASSLGAALMNTEAFF
TRBV28,few,TRBJ2-1,.,CASSGRRDSGGASSEQFF
TRBV7-3,few,TRBJ1-1,TRBD1,CASKGQGADTEAFF
TRBV2,few,TRBJ1-5,.,CASRADSNQPQHF
TRBV28,few,TRBJ1-2,.,CASSFLANYGYTF
TRBV10-3,.,TRBJ1-2,TRBD1,CAISRLGQGALGEGYTF
TRBV28,few,TRBJ1-2,.,CASSHYYGYTF
TRBV30,few,TRBJ2-1,TRBD2,CAWVAGSSYNEQFF
TRBV18,.,TRBJ2-3,TRBD1,CASSRGTARGPDTQYF
TRBV7-7,few,TRBJ2-1,.,CASSPIRDWNNEQFF
TRBV2,.,TRBJ1-4,TRBD1,CASTDRVRGEKLFF
TRBV4-1,.,TRBJ1-2,.,CASSQDIQGTGGYTF
TRBV30,.,TRBJ1-1,TRBD1,CAWRLPGQGADTEAFF
TRBV27,few,TRBJ2-1,.,CATSGGNSEAYNEQFF
TRBV29-1,.,TRBJ2-1,TRBD2,CSVEGGRAYNEQFF
TRBV6-6,.,TRBJ2-3,.,CASSYLQGGTDTQYF
TRBV28,few,TRBJ1-1,.,CASVDSQNTEAFF
TRBV6-5,few,TRBJ2-1,TRBD2,CASSYLAASYNEQFF
TRBV7-9,many,TRBJ2-7,TRBD2,CASSTSGANEQYF
TRBV28,.,TRBJ2-1,TRBD1,CASSPPMDRGLANEQFF
TRBV19,.,TRBJ1-2,TRBD1,CASSTDRERGYTF
TRBV4-1,few,TRBJ2-5,TRBD2,CASSQDSGREVETQYF
TRBV15,.,TRBJ1-2,.,CATSSGGDYGYTF